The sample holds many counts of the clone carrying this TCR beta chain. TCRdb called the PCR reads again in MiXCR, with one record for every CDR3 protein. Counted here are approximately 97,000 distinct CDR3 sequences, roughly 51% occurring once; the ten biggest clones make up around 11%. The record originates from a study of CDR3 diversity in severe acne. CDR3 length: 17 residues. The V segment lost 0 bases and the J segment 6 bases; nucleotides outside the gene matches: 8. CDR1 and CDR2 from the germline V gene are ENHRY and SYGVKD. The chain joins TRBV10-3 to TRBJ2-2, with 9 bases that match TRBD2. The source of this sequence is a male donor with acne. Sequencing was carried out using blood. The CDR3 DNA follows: TGTGCCATCAGTGAGTCCCGGGTAGCGGGAGATCCCGGGGAGCTGTTTTTT. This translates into CAISESRVAGDPGELFF.